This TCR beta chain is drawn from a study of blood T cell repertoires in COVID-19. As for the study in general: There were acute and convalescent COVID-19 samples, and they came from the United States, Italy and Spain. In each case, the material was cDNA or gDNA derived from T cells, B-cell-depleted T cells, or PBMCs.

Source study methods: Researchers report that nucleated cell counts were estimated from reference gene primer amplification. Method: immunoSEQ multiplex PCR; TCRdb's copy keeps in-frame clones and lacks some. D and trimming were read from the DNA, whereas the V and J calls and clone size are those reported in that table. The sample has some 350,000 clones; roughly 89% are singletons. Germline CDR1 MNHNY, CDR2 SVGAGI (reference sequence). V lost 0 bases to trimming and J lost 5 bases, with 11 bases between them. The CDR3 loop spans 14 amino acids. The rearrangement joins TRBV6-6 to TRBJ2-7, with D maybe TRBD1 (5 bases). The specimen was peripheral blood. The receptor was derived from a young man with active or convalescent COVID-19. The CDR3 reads CASSYSGRADEQYF. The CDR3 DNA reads TGTGCCAGCAGTTACTCTGGCAGGGCGGACGAGCAGTACTTC.